The rows below give T cell receptor beta chains drawn from one sample of a study of PD-L1 blockade in urothelial cancer. Clones were read by immunoSEQ multiplex PCR, and TCRdb kept only the in-frame ones, dropping some. Here the sample spans fewer than 50,000 clones, about 86% being singletons. The starting material was PBMCs, obtained around atezolizumab (anti-PD-L1) treatment. These TCRs come from a man between 65 and 85 years old with urothelial cancer. Both conserved end residues are part of each CDR3. D genes are given only for firm matches. Size tells how often a clone was seen (once, few, many) or the class of an expanded clone, and some rows leave it out.

J	D	size	V	DNA	CDR3
TRBJ2-7	.	.	TRBV7-2	TGTGCCAGCAGCCAGGGATTTCCCTACGAGCAGTACTTC	CASSQGFPYEQYF
TRBJ2-4	TRBD1	once	TRBV11-2	TGTGCCAGCACCTCAACAGGGGTAGCCAAAAACATTCAGTACTTC	CASTSTGVAKNIQYF
TRBJ2-1	TRBD1	.	TRBV11-3	TGTGCCAGCAGCTCGGGACAGAGGACGAGCTCCTACAATGAGCAGTTCTTC	CASSSGQRTSSYNEQFF
TRBJ1-2	TRBD1	.	TRBV9	TGTGCCAGCAGCAGAGGACAGGGAGACTATGGCTACACCTTC	CASSRGQGDYGYTF
TRBJ1-4	.	.	TRBV7-3	TGTGCCAGCAGCTTACCCAAAAAACTGTTTTTT	CASSLPKKLFF
TRBJ2-5	TRBD2	.	TRBV6-5	TGTGCCGTTTCCCGGGGGGGCCAAGAGACCCAGTACTTC	CAVSRGGQETQYF
TRBJ2-7	.	.	TRBV11-1	TGTGCCAGCAGCTTAGCGCAACAGGCCTCCTACGAGCAGTACTTC	CASSLAQQASYEQYF
TRBJ1-5	TRBD1	once	TRBV7-2	TGTGCCAGCAGCTTGGGGGACAGGGTGCCTCAGCCCCAGCATTTT	CASSLGDRVPQPQHF
TRBJ1-1	.	few	TRBV7-6	TGTGCCAGCAGCTTATCGCGTGAGACTGAAGCTTTCTTT	CASSLSRETEAFF
TRBJ2-1	TRBD1	.	TRBV4-3	TGCGCCAGCAGCCAAGAAACAGGGGTCTACAATGAGCAGTTCTTC	CASSQETGVYNEQFF
TRBJ2-3	TRBD1	.	TRBV7-8	TGTGCCAGCAGCTTGACAGGGAGAGATACGCAGTATTTT	CASSLTGRDTQYF
TRBJ2-5	TRBD2	.	TRBV5-4	TGTGCCAGCAGCTTGACTAGCGGGAAAGAGACCCAGTACTTC	CASSLTSGKETQYF
TRBJ1-1	TRBD1	.	TRBV6-1	TGTGCCAGCACCCTGGACAGGACCAACACTGAAGCTTTCTTT	CASTLDRTNTEAFF
TRBJ2-3	.	.	TRBV7-2	TGTGCCAGCAGCGGGGGGTCAGATACGCAGTATTTT	CASSGGSDTQYF
TRBJ2-1	TRBD2	.	TRBV5-5	TGTGCCAGCAGCGAAGGATCGGGACTAGTAAATGAGCAGTTCTTC	CASSEGSGLVNEQFF
TRBJ1-5	TRBD1	.	TRBV18	TGTGCCAGCTCTGCCGGACAGGGAAATCGTCAGCCCCAGCATTTT	CASSAGQGNRQPQHF
TRBJ2-3	TRBD1	.	TRBV7-9	TGTGCCAGCAGCTTTGTGACAGGGTACATAGATACGCAGTATTTT	CASSFVTGYIDTQYF
TRBJ2-4	TRBD1	once	TRBV9	TGTGCCAGCAGCGTAACAGGGGATGGTGGAAACATTCAGTACTTC	CASSVTGDGGNIQYF
TRBJ2-2	TRBD1	.	TRBV28	TGTGCCAGCGGGGGACAGGGGAAGTTCGGGGAGCTGTTTTTT	CASGGQGKFGELFF
TRBJ2-7	TRBD2	.	TRBV6-1	TGTGCCAGCAGTGAAGCGCTGAGTAGACTAGCGGGAGTGACCTACGAGCAGTACTTC	CASSEALSRLAGVTYEQYF
TRBJ2-1	TRBD2	.	TRBV19	TGTGCCAGTAGTATTAGCCCCCCCAGCGGGGGGTTCAATGAGCAGTTCTTC	CASSISPPSGGFNEQFF
TRBJ2-7	.	.	TRBV5-4	TGTGCCAGCAGCAATCCTTATACAGGCGCGGACCGCTACGAGCAGTACTTC	CASSNPYTGADRYEQYF
TRBJ2-7	TRBD1	.	TRBV28	TGTGCCAGCAGTCTACGCCGGGACAGCTACGAGCAGTACTTC	CASSLRRDSYEQYF
TRBJ2-7	TRBD1	.	TRBV6-1	TGTGCCAGCAGTGACCGGGACAGGGCCGTGGCCGAGCAGTACTTC	CASSDRDRAVAEQYF
TRBJ2-5	.	.	TRBV11-2	TGTGCCAGCAGCTTTTTACTCCAAGAGACCCAGTACTTC	CASSFLLQETQYF
TRBJ1-3	.	.	TRBV25-1	TGTGCCAGCAGAGACAGCGTTCGGAACACCATATATTTT	CASRDSVRNTIYF
TRBJ2-3	.	.	TRBV13	TGTGCCAGTACAAGAAGGGGCGGGACCACAGATACGCAGTATTTT	CASTRRGGTTDTQYF
TRBJ1-1	.	.	TRBV6-6	TGTGCCAGCAGATTACAGCAAAACACTGAAGCTTTCTTT	CASRLQQNTEAFF
TRBJ1-4	TRBD1	.	TRBV28	TGTGCCAGCAGACTAGGGGGCGAAAATAAAAAACTGTTTTTT	CASRLGGENKKLFF
TRBJ2-1	TRBD1	.	TRBV19	TGTGCCAGTAGAGCACCCAGACAGGGATCCTACAATGAGCAGTTCTTC	CASRAPRQGSYNEQFF
TRBJ2-1	.	once	TRBV5-1	TGCGCCAGCAGCTTGGAGGGAGGGGGAAATGAGCAGTTCTTC	CASSLEGGGNEQFF
TRBJ1-1	.	.	TRBV7-2	TGTGCCAGCAGCCCCCAACGGGGGAACACTGAAGCTTTCTTT	CASSPQRGNTEAFF
TRBJ2-1	TRBD2	.	TRBV28	TGTGCCAGCAGTTTAGCGGGGGATTACAATGAGCAGTTCTTC	CASSLAGDYNEQFF
TRBJ2-2	.	once	TRBV14	TGTGCCAGCAGCCGACGACAGGCCATCACCGGGGAGCTGTTTTTT	CASSRRQAITGELFF
TRBJ2-1	TRBD1	.	TRBV5-8	TGTGCCAGCAGCTGGGACAGGGGGCGGGGGGGTGAGCAGTTCTTC	CASSWDRGRGGEQFF
TRBJ2-7	TRBD1	.	TRBV19	TGTGCCAGTAGACCCCGGGACAGGGGGCAATCCTACGAGCAGTACTTC	CASRPRDRGQSYEQYF
TRBJ2-1	TRBD2	.	TRBV9	TGTGCCAGCGGGGGACTAGCGGCCTACAATGAGCAGTTCTTC	CASGGLAAYNEQFF
TRBJ1-5	TRBD1	.	TRBV2	TGTGCCAGCCGACAGGGGAATCAGCCCCAGCATTTT	CASRQGNQPQHF
TRBJ2-5	TRBD2	.	TRBV28	TGTGCCAGCAGTTTGCAGCTAGCGGGGGCTCTTCAAGAGACCCAGTACTTC	CASSLQLAGALQETQYF
TRBJ1-2	.	.	TRBV29-1	TGCAGCGTTGAAGAGGCAGGGCGTAGAAGCTACACCTTC	CSVEEAGRRSYTF
TRBJ2-1	TRBD1	few	TRBV2	TGTGCCAGCAGGACAGGGAGTGGCTACAATGAGCAGTTCTTC	CASRTGSGYNEQFF
TRBJ1-1	.	.	TRBV5-1	TGCGCCAGCAGCCAAGGGGATAACACTGAAGCTTTCTTT	CASSQGDNTEAFF
TRBJ2-1	.	.	TRBV21-1	TGTGCCCCCTTAGGGATAGGGGACAATGAGCAGTTCTTC	CAPLGIGDNEQFF
TRBJ2-7	TRBD2	.	TRBV6-5	TGTGCCAGCAGTGGCCCCTCAAGCGGGGGGGTCGAGCAGTACTTC	CASSGPSSGGVEQYF
TRBJ2-3	.	.	TRBV6-6	TGTGCCACCCATTACGGAGCCGGCGCTAGCACAGATACGCAGTATTTT	CATHYGAGASTDTQYF
TRBJ1-2	TRBD1	.	TRBV19	TGTGCCAGTAGGAGGACAGGGTCGAATGGCTACACCTTC	CASRRTGSNGYTF
TRBJ1-2	.	.	TRBV5-4	TGTGCCAGCAGCTTGGTTGGAGGGCGGGGGGATGGCTACACCTTC	CASSLVGGRGDGYTF
TRBJ2-1	TRBD2	.	TRBV4-2	TGTGCCAGCAGCCTTCGGACTAGCGGGGTCCAATTCCCCACTGAGCAGTTCTTC	CASSLRTSGVQFPTEQFF
TRBJ2-7	TRBD2	.	TRBV6-1	TGTGCCAGCAGTCAGCGGGGGGCCTCCTACGAGCAGTACTTC	CASSQRGASYEQYF
TRBJ2-3	.	.	TRBV5-6	TGTGCCAGCAGCTTGACAAGTCGCACAGATACGCAGTATTTT	CASSLTSRTDTQYF
TRBJ2-1	.	.	TRBV11-1	TGTGCCAGCAGCCCCGACCCTACGGGGGAGCAGTTCTTC	CASSPDPTGEQFF
TRBJ1-1	TRBD1	.	TRBV6-1	TGTGCCAGCAGTACGGGACAGGGTATCACTGAAGCTTTCTTT	CASSTGQGITEAFF
TRBJ2-7	TRBD1	.	TRBV6-5	TGTGCCAGCAGGTCACCGGGACAGCCGTACGAGCAGTACTTC	CASRSPGQPYEQYF
TRBJ2-7	TRBD1	.	TRBV4-2	TGTGCCAGCAGCCAAGATGGACAGGGGGCATCCTACGAGCAGTACTTC	CASSQDGQGASYEQYF
TRBJ2-3	TRBD1	.	TRBV6-1	TGTGCCAGCAGTCTACGACAGGGGACAGATACGCAGTATTTT	CASSLRQGTDTQYF
TRBJ1-2	TRBD1	few	TRBV18	TGTGCCAGCTCACCAGCTCGGGACAGGGATCCCTACTTC	CASSPARDRDPYF
TRBJ1-1	.	.	TRBV19	TGTGCCAGTAGTATACCGGGGAAGACTGAAGCTTTCTTT	CASSIPGKTEAFF
TRBJ2-4	TRBD1	.	TRBV5-8	TGTGCCAGCAGCACCGATCCGGGACAGGGGAACATTCAGTACTTC	CASSTDPGQGNIQYF
TRBJ2-1	TRBD1	.	TRBV4-1	TGCGCCAGCAGCCAAGGACAGGGGTCCTACAATGAGCAGTTCTTC	CASSQGQGSYNEQFF
TRBJ2-3	.	.	TRBV4-1	TGCGCCAGCAGCCATTCTTGGGAGGCGGGAACAGATACGCAGTATTTT	CASSHSWEAGTDTQYF